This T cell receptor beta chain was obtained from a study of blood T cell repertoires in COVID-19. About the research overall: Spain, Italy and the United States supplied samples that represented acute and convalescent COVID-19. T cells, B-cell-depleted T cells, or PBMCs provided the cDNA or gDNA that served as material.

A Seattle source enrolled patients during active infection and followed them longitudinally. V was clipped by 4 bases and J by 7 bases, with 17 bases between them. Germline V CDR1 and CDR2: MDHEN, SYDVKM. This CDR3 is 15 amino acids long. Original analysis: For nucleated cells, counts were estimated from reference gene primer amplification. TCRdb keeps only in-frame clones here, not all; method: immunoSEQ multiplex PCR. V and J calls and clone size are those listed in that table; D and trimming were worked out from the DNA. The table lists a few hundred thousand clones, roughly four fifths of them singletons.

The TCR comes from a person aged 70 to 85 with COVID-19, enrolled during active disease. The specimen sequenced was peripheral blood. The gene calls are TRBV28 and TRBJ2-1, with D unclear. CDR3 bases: TGTGCCAGCAGTTGGGTGGCTAGGCTCCAGAATGAGCAGTTCTTC. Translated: CASSWVARLQNEQFF. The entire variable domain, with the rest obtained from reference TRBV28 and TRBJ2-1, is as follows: DVKVTQSSRYLVKRTGEKVFLECVQDMDHENMFWYRQDPGLGLRLIYFSYDVKMKEKGDIPEGYSVSREKKERFSLILESASTNQTSMYLCASSWVARLQNEQFFGPGTRLTVL.